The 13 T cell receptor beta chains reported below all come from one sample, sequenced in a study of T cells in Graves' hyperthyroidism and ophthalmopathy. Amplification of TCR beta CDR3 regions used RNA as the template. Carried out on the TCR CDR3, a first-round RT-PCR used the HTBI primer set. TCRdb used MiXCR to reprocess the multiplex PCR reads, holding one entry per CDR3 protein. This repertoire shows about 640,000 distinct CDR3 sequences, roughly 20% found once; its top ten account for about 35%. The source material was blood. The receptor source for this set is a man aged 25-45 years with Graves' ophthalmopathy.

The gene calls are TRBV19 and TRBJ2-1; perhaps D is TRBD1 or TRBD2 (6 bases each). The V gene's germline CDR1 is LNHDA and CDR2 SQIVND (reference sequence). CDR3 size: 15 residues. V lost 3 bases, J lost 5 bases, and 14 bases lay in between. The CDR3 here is CASSIGGRADNEQFF. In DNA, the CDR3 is TGTGCCAGTAGTATCGGGGGCAGGGCCGACAATGAGCAGTTCTTC.

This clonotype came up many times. The CDR3: CASSPTRQTGGYGYTF. CDR3 in DNA: TGTGCCAGCTCACCGACAAGACAGACAGGGGGCTATGGCTACACCTTC. The V call is TRBV18, the J call TRBJ1-2; 9 bases align to TRBD1. The CDR3 totals 16 residues. Germline CDR1 and CDR2: KGHSH and LQKENI. The J segment lost 4 bases and the V segment lost 3 bases, leaving 9 bases of the junction unmatched.

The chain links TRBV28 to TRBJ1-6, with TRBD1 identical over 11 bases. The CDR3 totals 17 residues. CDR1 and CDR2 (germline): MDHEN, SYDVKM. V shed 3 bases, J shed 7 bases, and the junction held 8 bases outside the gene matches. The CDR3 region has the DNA TGTGCCAGCAGTTTGGAGCCCGGGACAGGGGGAAATTCACCCCTCCACTTT. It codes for CASSLEPGTGGNSPLHF. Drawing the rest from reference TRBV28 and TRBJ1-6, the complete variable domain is DVKVTQSSRYLVKRTGEKVFLECVQDMDHENMFWYRQDPGLGLRLIYFSYDVKMKEKGDIPEGYSVSREKKERFSLILESASTNQTSMYLCASSLEPGTGGNSPLHFGNGTRLTVT.

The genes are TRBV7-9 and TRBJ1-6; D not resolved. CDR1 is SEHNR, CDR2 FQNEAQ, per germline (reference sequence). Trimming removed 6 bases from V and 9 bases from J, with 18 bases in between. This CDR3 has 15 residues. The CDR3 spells CASSSKEGSSSPLHF. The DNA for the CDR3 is TGTGCCAGCAGTTCCAAGGAGGGCAGTTCTTCACCCCTCCACTTT.

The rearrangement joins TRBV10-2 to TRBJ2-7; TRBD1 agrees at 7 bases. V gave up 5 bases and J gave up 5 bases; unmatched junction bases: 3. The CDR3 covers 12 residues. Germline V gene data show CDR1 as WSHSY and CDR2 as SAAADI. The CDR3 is CASSTGVDEQYF. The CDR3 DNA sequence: TGCGCCAGCAGTACAGGGGTTGACGAGCAGTACTTC.

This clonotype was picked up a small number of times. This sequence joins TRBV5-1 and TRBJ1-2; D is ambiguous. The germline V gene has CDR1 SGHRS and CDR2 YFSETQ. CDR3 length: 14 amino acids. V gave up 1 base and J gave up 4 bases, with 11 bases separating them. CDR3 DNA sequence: TGCGCCAGCAGCTTGCAATTCTCCGGCTATGGCTACACCTTC. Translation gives CASSLQFSGYGYTF. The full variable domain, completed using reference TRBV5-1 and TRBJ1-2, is KAGVTQTPRYLIKTRGQQVTLSCSPISGHRSVSWYQQTPGQGLQFLFEYFSETQRNKGNFPGRFSGRQFSNSRSEMNVSTLELGDSALYLCASSLQFSGYGYTFGSGTRLTVV.

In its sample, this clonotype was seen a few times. The CDR3 region has the DNA TGCGCCAGCAGCACGCAGGGGGGGTACCAAGAGACCCAGTACTTC. This codes for CASSTQGGYQETQYF. This chain connects TRBV4-1 to TRBJ2-5; tentatively, D is TRBD1 or TRBD2 (7 bases each). The CDR3 is 15 amino acids. Looked up from germline, CDR1 is MGHRA and CDR2 is YSYEKL. V was pared by 5 bases and J by 0 bases, with 13 bases between.

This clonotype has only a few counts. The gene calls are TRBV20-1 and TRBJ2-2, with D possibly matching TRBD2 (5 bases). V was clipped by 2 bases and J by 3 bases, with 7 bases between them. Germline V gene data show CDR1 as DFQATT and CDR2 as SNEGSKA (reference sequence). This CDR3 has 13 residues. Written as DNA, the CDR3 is TGCAGTGCTAGATCAGCGGACACCGGGGAGCTGTTTTTT. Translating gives CSARSADTGELFF.

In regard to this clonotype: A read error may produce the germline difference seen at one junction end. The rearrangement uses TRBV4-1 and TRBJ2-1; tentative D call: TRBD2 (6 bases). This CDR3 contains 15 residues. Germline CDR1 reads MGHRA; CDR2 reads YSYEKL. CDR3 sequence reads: CASSREVRENNEQFF. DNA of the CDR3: TGTGCCAGCAGCCGAGAGGTTCGGGAGAACAATGAGCAGTTCTTC.

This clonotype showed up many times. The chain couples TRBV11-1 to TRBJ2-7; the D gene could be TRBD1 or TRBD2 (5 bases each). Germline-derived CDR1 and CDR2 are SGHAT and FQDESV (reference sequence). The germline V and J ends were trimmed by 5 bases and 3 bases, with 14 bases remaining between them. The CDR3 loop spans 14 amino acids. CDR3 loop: CASSRGDGDYEQYF. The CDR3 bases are TGTGCCAGCAGCCGAGGGGACGGCGACTACGAGCAGTACTTC.

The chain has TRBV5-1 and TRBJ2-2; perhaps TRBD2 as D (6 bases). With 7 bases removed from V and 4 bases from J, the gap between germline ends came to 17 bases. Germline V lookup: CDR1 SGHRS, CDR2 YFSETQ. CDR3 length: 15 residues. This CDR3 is CASSAEIAVTGELFF. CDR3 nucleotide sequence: TGCGCCAGCTCCGCCGAAATAGCGGTCACCGGGGAGCTGTTTTTT. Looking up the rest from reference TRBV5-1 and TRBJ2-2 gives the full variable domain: KAGVTQTPRYLIKTRGQQVTLSCSPISGHRSVSWYQQTPGQGLQFLFEYFSETQRNKGNFPGRFSGRQFSNSRSEMNVSTLELGDSALYLCASSAEIAVTGELFFGEGSRLTVL.

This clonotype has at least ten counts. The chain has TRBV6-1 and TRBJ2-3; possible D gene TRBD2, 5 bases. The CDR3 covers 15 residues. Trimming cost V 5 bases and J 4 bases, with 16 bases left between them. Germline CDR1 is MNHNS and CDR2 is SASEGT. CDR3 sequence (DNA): TGTGCCAGCAGTTTGACACCGGGAAGATCAGATACGCAGTATTTT. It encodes CASSLTPGRSDTQYF.

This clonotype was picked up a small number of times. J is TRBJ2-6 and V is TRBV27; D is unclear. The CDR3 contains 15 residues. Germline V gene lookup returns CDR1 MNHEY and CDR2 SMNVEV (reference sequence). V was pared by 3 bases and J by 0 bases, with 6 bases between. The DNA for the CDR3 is TGTGCCAGCAGTTTGGAGTACTCTGGGGCCAACGTCCTGACTTTC. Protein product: CASSLEYSGANVLTF.